Listed below are T cell receptor beta chains from one sample, sequenced in a study of blood T cell repertoires in COVID-19. Clones were sequenced by immunoSEQ multiplex PCR, and TCRdb holds only the in-frame ones, with some missing. The sample consists of 210,000 or so clones, roughly nine tenths of them appearing once. Input material: peripheral blood. The receptors shown here come from a man aged 35 to 55 with active or convalescent COVID-19. The CDR3 runs from the conserved cysteine through the conserved F or W. Fields, in order: J gene, D gene, V gene, clone size, CDR3 length, CDR3 DNA, CDR3 protein. A D gene is named only where the DNA matches it firmly. Some rows have no size entry. The others give once, few or many, or a class for an expanded clone.

J: TRBJ1-1; D: NA; V: TRBV2; size: NA; length: 14; DNA: TGTGCCAGCAGCGCAGGGTTAGGGAACACTGAAGCTTTCTTT; CDR3: CASSAGLGNTEAFF
J: TRBJ1-1; D: TRBD1; V: TRBV28; size: once; length: 14; DNA: TGTGCCAGCAGTCCGGGACAGGGTGGCACTGAAGCTTTCTTT; CDR3: CASSPGQGGTEAFF
J: TRBJ2-2; D: TRBD1; V: TRBV24-1; size: NA; length: 17; DNA: TGTGCCACCACCAACCCCCCCGGGACAGGGAACACCGGGGAGCTGTTTTTT; CDR3: CATTNPPGTGNTGELFF
J: TRBJ2-7; D: TRBD2; V: TRBV18; size: once; length: 17; DNA: TGTGCCAGCTCCCCTGGACTAGCGGGAGGGCCACTGCGCGAGCAGTACTTC; CDR3: CASSPGLAGGPLREQYF
J: TRBJ2-2; D: NA; V: TRBV9; size: NA; length: 15; DNA: TGTGCCAGCAGCGTAGTACAGTTCAACACCGGGGAGCTGTTTTTT; CDR3: CASSVVQFNTGELFF
J: TRBJ2-7; D: NA; V: TRBV20-1; size: NA; length: 14; DNA: TGCAGTGCTAGTCTCGGGCGAAGGGGGAACGAGCAGTACTTC; CDR3: CSASLGRRGNEQYF
J: TRBJ2-6; D: TRBD1; V: TRBV5-4; size: NA; length: 17; DNA: TGTGCCAGCAGCCAAGGGACAGGGAACTCTGGGGCCAACGTCCTGACTTTC; CDR3: CASSQGTGNSGANVLTF
J: TRBJ2-1; D: NA; V: TRBV7-3; size: NA; length: 15; DNA: TGTGCCAGCAGTCGACATGGACGGGAGACGGATGAGCAGTTCTTC; CDR3: CASSRHGRETDEQFF
J: TRBJ2-1; D: NA; V: TRBV10-1; size: NA; length: 13; DNA: TGCGCCAGCAGTGAGTCACGGGGAAATGAGCAGTTCTTC; CDR3: CASSESRGNEQFF
J: TRBJ2-3; D: NA; V: TRBV2; size: NA; length: 20; DNA: TGTGCCAGCAGTGAAGCGCTTGGGCCTTGGCGGGCCTCTAGCACAGATACGCAGTATTTT; CDR3: CASSEALGPWRASSTDTQYF
J: TRBJ1-1; D: TRBD1; V: TRBV5-1; size: NA; length: 15; DNA: TGCGCCAGCAGCGGACAGGGGGCGCCGAACACTGAAGCTTTCTTT; CDR3: CASSGQGAPNTEAFF
J: TRBJ1-5; D: NA; V: TRBV28; size: few; length: 14; DNA: TGTGCCAGCAGGGGGGCAGGAAGCAATCAGCCCCAGCATTTT; CDR3: CASRGAGSNQPQHF
J: TRBJ2-3; D: NA; V: TRBV6-6; size: NA; length: 14; DNA: TGTGCCAGCAGTTACTGGCGGGTCACAGATACGCAGTATTTT; CDR3: CASSYWRVTDTQYF
J: TRBJ2-3; D: NA; V: TRBV27; size: NA; length: 17; DNA: TGTGCCAGCAGTTTAGTTCTGGGGGCGATGGGCACAGATACGCAGTATTTT; CDR3: CASSLVLGAMGTDTQYF
J: TRBJ1-2; D: TRBD1; V: TRBV28; size: NA; length: 13; DNA: TGTGCCAGCAGCGGACAGGGGCACTATGGCTACACCTTC; CDR3: CASSGQGHYGYTF
J: TRBJ1-5; D: NA; V: TRBV6-5; size: NA; length: 12; DNA: TGTGCCAGCAGGAGGCCCAATCAGCCCCAGCATTTT; CDR3: CASRRPNQPQHF
J: TRBJ2-7; D: NA; V: TRBV4-1; size: NA; length: 13; DNA: TGCGCCAGCAGCCAAGACGGCGGCTACGAGCAGTACTTC; CDR3: CASSQDGGYEQYF
J: TRBJ2-3; D: NA; V: TRBV6-1; size: NA; length: 14; DNA: TGTGCCAGCAGTGAAATCAGGGGACCAGATACGCAGTATTTT; CDR3: CASSEIRGPDTQYF
J: TRBJ2-7; D: TRBD1; V: TRBV4-1; size: few; length: 14; DNA: TGCGCCAGCAGCCGTGGACAGGGTGCCTACGAGCAGTACTTC; CDR3: CASSRGQGAYEQYF
J: TRBJ1-2; D: TRBD1; V: TRBV10-3; size: NA; length: 14; DNA: TGTGCCATCAGTGAGTCGGGACAGGGGCAAGGCTACACCTTC; CDR3: CAISESGQGQGYTF
J: TRBJ1-2; D: NA; V: TRBV5-1; size: few; length: 13; DNA: TGCGCCAGCAGCTTGGGACGGGACTATGGCTACACCTTC; CDR3: CASSLGRDYGYTF
J: TRBJ2-7; D: NA; V: TRBV5-5; size: NA; length: 14; DNA: TGTGCCAGCAGCTTGGAGTGGGGCCCATACGAGCAGTACTTC; CDR3: CASSLEWGPYEQYF
J: TRBJ1-2; D: NA; V: TRBV28; size: once; length: 17; DNA: TGTGCCACCCCTGGCCAAGGGGTCGTCTTGGGGAACTATGGCTACACCTTC; CDR3: CATPGQGVVLGNYGYTF
J: TRBJ1-6; D: NA; V: TRBV5-1; size: NA; length: 13; DNA: TGCGCCAGCAGCTCGCCGGGGAATTCACCCCTCCACTTT; CDR3: CASSSPGNSPLHF
J: TRBJ2-7; D: NA; V: TRBV6-2/TRBV6-3; size: NA; length: 17; DNA: TGTGCCAGCAGTTACACAGACCTCGGCAGGAGGTCCTACGAGCAGTACTTC; CDR3: CASSYTDLGRRSYEQYF
J: TRBJ1-6; D: NA; V: TRBV12-3/TRBV12-4; size: once; length: 13; DNA: TGTGCCAGCAGCGTCTCCTATAATTCACCCCTCCACTTT; CDR3: CASSVSYNSPLHF
J: TRBJ1-1; D: NA; V: TRBV6-1; size: NA; length: 15; DNA: TGTGCCAGCAGTGAAGGTTCGGCGGGGCGCACTGAAGCTTTCTTT; CDR3: CASSEGSAGRTEAFF
J: TRBJ2-7; D: TRBD1; V: TRBV29-1; size: NA; length: 13; DNA: TGCAGCGTCTTGACAGGGGCCTCCTACGAGCAGTACTTC; CDR3: CSVLTGASYEQYF
J: TRBJ2-7; D: NA; V: TRBV30; size: NA; length: 11; DNA: TGTGCCTGGGGGGGAGTCCTCGAGCAGTACTTC; CDR3: CAWGGVLEQYF
J: TRBJ1-2; D: NA; V: TRBV18; size: NA; length: 17; DNA: TGTGCCAGCTCACGCTTAGAATACAGGGCCTTGAACTATGGCTACACCTTC; CDR3: CASSRLEYRALNYGYTF
J: TRBJ2-3; D: NA; V: TRBV27; size: NA; length: 16; DNA: TGTGCCAGCAGTTTTTACGAGGGTCCAGCTCTGGATACGCAGTATTTT; CDR3: CASSFYEGPALDTQYF
J: TRBJ2-7; D: NA; V: TRBV27; size: NA; length: 15; DNA: TGTGCCAGCAGTTACGGAGGGGACCCCTCCTACGAGCAGTACTTC; CDR3: CASSYGGDPSYEQYF
J: TRBJ1-4; D: TRBD1; V: TRBV4-1; size: NA; length: 16; DNA: TGCGCCAGCAGCCAAGCTCGCGACAGGGGGAATGAAAAACTGTTTTTT; CDR3: CASSQARDRGNEKLFF
J: TRBJ2-5; D: TRBD2; V: TRBV10-1; size: NA; length: 16; DNA: TGCGCCAGCTTTCGTTCGATAGCGGGGGCCCAAGAGACCCAGTACTTC; CDR3: CASFRSIAGAQETQYF
J: TRBJ2-7; D: NA; V: TRBV28; size: NA; length: 12; DNA: TGTGCCAGCAGTTTTAATCCCTACGAGCAGTACTTC; CDR3: CASSFNPYEQYF
J: TRBJ2-7; D: TRBD2; V: TRBV5-1; size: NA; length: 19; DNA: TGCGCCAGTACAGGGGGGATCGGACGACTAGCGGGAGTCGGGTACGAGCAGTACTTC; CDR3: CASTGGIGRLAGVGYEQYF
J: TRBJ2-1; D: TRBD1; V: TRBV7-9; size: NA; length: 12; DNA: TGTGCCAGCAGCTTCCCGGGACAGGGCTCGTTCTTC; CDR3: CASSFPGQGSFF
J: TRBJ1-5; D: NA; V: TRBV28; size: NA; length: 16; DNA: TGTGCCAGCGAGTTGGGGAGGAAGGGGAAGGGTCAGCCCCAGCATTTT; CDR3: CASELGRKGKGQPQHF
J: TRBJ1-1; D: TRBD1; V: TRBV29-1; size: NA; length: 14; DNA: TGCAGCGCAGACAGGGGTTATGAAGACACTGAAGCTTTCTTT; CDR3: CSADRGYEDTEAFF
J: TRBJ1-5; D: TRBD1; V: TRBV28; size: NA; length: 21; DNA: TGTGCCAGCAGTTTTCCCTTAGGAGGGGACAGGGGGTTTTATAGCAATCAGCCCCAGCATTTT; CDR3: CASSFPLGGDRGFYSNQPQHF
J: TRBJ2-2; D: TRBD1; V: TRBV19; size: NA; length: 16; DNA: TGTGCCAGTAGTGAGGCCGGGACAGGGGGCACCGGGGAGCTGTTTTTT; CDR3: CASSEAGTGGTGELFF
J: TRBJ1-1; D: TRBD1; V: TRBV11-2; size: NA; length: 15; DNA: TGTGCCAGCAGCTTATCGTCGGGGACAGGCGAAGAAGCTTTCTTT; CDR3: CASSLSSGTGEEAFF
J: TRBJ1-1; D: NA; V: TRBV7-9; size: NA; length: 14; DNA: TGTGCCAGCAGCCTGGGGATCGGAGGCGCTGAAGCTTTCTTT; CDR3: CASSLGIGGAEAFF
J: TRBJ1-1; D: TRBD1; V: TRBV2; size: NA; length: 15; DNA: TGTGCCAGTCGGGGAAGGGGACAGGGGAGCACTGAAGCTTTCTTT; CDR3: CASRGRGQGSTEAFF
J: TRBJ1-5; D: NA; V: TRBV7-3; size: NA; length: 16; DNA: TGTGCCAGCAGCTTTTTTCTCGGTCGGAGCAATCAGCCCCAGCATTTT; CDR3: CASSFFLGRSNQPQHF
J: TRBJ2-1; D: NA; V: TRBV4-2; size: NA; length: 16; DNA: TGTGCCAGCAGCCAGGAAGCGGTCAGCTCCTACAATGAGCAGTTCTTC; CDR3: CASSQEAVSSYNEQFF
J: TRBJ1-5; D: NA; V: TRBV6-2/TRBV6-3; size: NA; length: 18; DNA: TGTGCCAGCAGCCCCTCGGGGGGCTTAAGAGATAGCAATCAGCCCCAGCATTTT; CDR3: CASSPSGGLRDSNQPQHF
J: TRBJ1-4; D: TRBD1; V: TRBV4-1; size: NA; length: 15; DNA: TGCGCCAGCAGCCATCCCGGGACAGGTGGTGAAAAACTGTTTTTT; CDR3: CASSHPGTGGEKLFF